The rows below give T cell receptor beta chains drawn from one sample of a study of identical twins. TCRdb itself ran the 5' RACE reads through MiXCR, one entry per CDR3 protein. The sample holds some 790,000 distinct CDR3 sequences, 15% to 20% seen once. The same sample was also used in a study of T cells expressing NK-cell markers.

Sequenced: PBMCs. The receptors shown here come from a woman between 18 and 29 years old in good health. Each CDR3 is given with its conserved first and last residue. D genes are given only for firm matches. Only some rows state a clone size, as once, few, many or a class for expanded clones.

clone_size d_call j_call v_call cdr3_length cdr3_aa cdr3_nt
few - TRBJ2-7 TRBV6-5 16 CASSYSRGTIRGEQYF TGTGCCAGCAGTTACTCGCGCGGGACGATCCGAGGCGAGCAGTACTTC
- - TRBJ2-1 TRBV20-1 14 CSTYGKGRNNEQFF TGCAGTACCTACGGAAAGGGGAGAAACAATGAGCAGTTCTTC
- - TRBJ2-5 TRBV20-1 13 CSATLWGQETQYF TGCAGTGCCACTCTTTGGGGACAAGAGACCCAGTACTTC
few - TRBJ2-1 TRBV20-1 14 CSASIAVTYNEQFF TGCAGTGCTAGCATAGCGGTAACCTACAATGAGCAGTTCTTC
- - TRBJ1-5 TRBV10-3 14 CAISTGTVVGPQHF TGTGCCATCAGTACCGGGACGGTTGTTGGGCCCCAGCATTTT
few TRBD2 TRBJ2-1 TRBV10-2 13 CASSSGTRKEQFF TGCGCCAGCAGTTCCGGGACTAGAAAGGAGCAGTTCTTC
few - TRBJ2-5 TRBV20-1 10 CSARVVTQYF TGCAGTGCTAGAGTGGTGACCCAGTACTTC
- - TRBJ2-3 TRBV12-3/TRBV12-4 13 CASSLSQADTQYF TGTGCCAGCAGTTTATCGCAGGCAGATACGCAGTATTTT
few TRBD1 TRBJ2-1 TRBV5-6 16 CASRPDRGTAKIVQFF TGTGCCAGCAGACCCGACAGGGGTACGGCTAAAATCGTGCAGTTCTTC
- - TRBJ2-3 TRBV3-1 15 CASSQDYPNTDTQYF TGTGCCAGCAGCCAAGATTATCCTAACACAGATACGCAGTATTTT
many - TRBJ1-1 TRBV6-5 15 CASSYSGVMNTEAFF TGTGCCAGCAGTTACTCCGGGGTCATGAACACTGAAGCTTTCTTT
- TRBD1 TRBJ1-5 TRBV20-1 13 CSARTGLNQPQHF TGCAGTGCTAGGACAGGGCTCAATCAGCCCCAGCATTTT
- TRBD1 TRBJ2-3 TRBV7-3 17 CASSEQGTGGRTDTQYF TGTGCCAGCAGCGAACAGGGGACAGGGGGCAGAACAGATACGCAGTATTTT
few TRBD1 TRBJ2-5 TRBV6-2/TRBV6-3 14 CASSTQGQQETQYF TGTGCCAGCAGTACTCAGGGACAGCAAGAGACCCAGTACTTC
- - TRBJ2-1 TRBV20-1 14 CSTSGQSSYNEQFF TGCAGTACTAGTGGGCAGAGCTCCTACAATGAGCAGTTCTTC
- - TRBJ2-1 TRBV20-1 16 CSARGYAAGINGEQFF TGCAGTGCTAGAGGGTACGCGGCAGGGATTAATGGTGAGCAGTTCTTC
few TRBD1 TRBJ2-4 TRBV5-1 15 CASSRTTGGKNIQYF TGCGCCAGCAGCAGGACTACAGGGGGAAAAAACATTCAGTACTTC
few - TRBJ2-1 TRBV20-1 12 CSAKVGSPEQFF TGCAGTGCTAAGGTCGGGAGTCCTGAGCAGTTCTTC
- TRBD2 TRBJ2-3 TRBV12-3/TRBV12-4 18 CASSSAPGSGGVADTQYF TGTGCCAGCAGTTCCGCCCCCGGCAGCGGGGGGGTAGCAGATACGCAGTATTTT